This T cell receptor beta chain was found in a study of monozygotic twins with inflammatory bowel disease. Study-level findings and limits: IBD-affected twins scored below their healthy co-twins in TCRbeta diversity (inverse Simpson).

Details on this clonotype: Its matching antigen is unknown.

UMIs that included a 6-nucleotide sample barcode were added by template switching, which took place during cDNA synthesis. Following a re-call of the 5' RACE reads, TCRdb has one entry per CDR3 protein and lacks DNA. Its listing shows roughly 100,000 distinct CDR3 sequences. No T cells were sorted before total RNA was taken from whole blood. Specimen: blood. The origin of this receptor is a human donor with ulcerative colitis or Crohn's disease, or a healthy co-twin of an affected twin (not recorded which).

CDR3 protein: CSVSRSQSYEQYF. The chain uses TRBV29-1 and TRBJ2-7; TCRdb picks TRBD2, but there is no DNA to check that call. CDR3 length: 13 residues. Germline CDR1 reads SQVTM; CDR2 reads ANQGSEA.